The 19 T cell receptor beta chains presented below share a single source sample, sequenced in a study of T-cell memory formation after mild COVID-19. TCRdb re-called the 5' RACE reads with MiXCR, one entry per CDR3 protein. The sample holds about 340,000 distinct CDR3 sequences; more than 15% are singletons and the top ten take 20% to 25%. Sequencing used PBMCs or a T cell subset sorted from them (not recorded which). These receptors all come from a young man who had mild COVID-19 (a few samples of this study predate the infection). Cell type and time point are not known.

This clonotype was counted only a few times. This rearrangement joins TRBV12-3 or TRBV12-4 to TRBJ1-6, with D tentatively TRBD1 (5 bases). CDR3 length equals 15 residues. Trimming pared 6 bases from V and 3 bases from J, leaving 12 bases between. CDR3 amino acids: CASSPRTNYNSPLHF. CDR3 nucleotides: TGTGCCAGCAGCCCCCGGACAAACTATAATTCACCCCTCCACTTT.

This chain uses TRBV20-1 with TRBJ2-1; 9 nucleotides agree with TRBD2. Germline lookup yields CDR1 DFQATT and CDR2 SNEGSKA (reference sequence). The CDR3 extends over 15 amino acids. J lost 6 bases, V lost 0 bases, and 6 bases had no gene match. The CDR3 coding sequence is TGCAGTGCTAGAGACGCTCGGACTAGCGCCAATGAGCAGTTCTTC. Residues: CSARDARTSANEQFF.

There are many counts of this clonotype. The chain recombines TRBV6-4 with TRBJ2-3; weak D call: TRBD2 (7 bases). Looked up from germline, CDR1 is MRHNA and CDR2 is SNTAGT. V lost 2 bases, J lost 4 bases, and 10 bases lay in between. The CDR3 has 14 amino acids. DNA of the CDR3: TGTGCCAGCAGTGACGGGGGGGCCTCAGATACGCAGTATTTT. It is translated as CASSDGGASDTQYF.

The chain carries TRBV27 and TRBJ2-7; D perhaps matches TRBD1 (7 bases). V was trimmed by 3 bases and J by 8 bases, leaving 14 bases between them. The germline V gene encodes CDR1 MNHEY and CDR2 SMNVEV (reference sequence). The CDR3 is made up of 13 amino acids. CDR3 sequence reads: CASSLGRGDKQYF. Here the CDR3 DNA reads TGTGCCAGCAGTTTGGGCAGGGGGGACAAGCAGTACTTC.

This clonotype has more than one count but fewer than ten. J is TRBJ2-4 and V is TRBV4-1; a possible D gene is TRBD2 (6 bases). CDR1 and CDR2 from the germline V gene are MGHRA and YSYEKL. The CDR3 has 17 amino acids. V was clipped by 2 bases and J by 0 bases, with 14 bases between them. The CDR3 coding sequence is TGCGCCAGCAGCCAACCGACCACAGCGGGAGCCAAAAACATTCAGTACTTC. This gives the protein CASSQPTTAGAKNIQYF.

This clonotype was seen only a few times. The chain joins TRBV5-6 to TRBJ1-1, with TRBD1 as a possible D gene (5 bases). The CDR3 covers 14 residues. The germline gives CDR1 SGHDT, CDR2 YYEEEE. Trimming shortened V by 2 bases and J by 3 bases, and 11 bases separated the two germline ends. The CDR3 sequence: CASSFAGGYTEAFF. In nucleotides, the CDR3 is TGTGCCAGCAGCTTCGCCGGGGGATACACTGAAGCTTTCTTT.

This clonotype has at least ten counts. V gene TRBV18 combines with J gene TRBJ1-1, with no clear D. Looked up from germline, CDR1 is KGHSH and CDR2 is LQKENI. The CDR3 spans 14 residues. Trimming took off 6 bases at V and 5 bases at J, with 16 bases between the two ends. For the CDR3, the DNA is TGTGCCAGCTCTTCATCACTGGAGGGAACTGAAGCTTTCTTT. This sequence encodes CASSSSLEGTEAFF.

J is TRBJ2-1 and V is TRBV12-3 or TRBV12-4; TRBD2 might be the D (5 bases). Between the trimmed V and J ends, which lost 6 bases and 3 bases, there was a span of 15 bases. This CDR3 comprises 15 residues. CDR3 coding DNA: TGTGCCAGCAGCATGTCGGACGGGGACTACAATGAGCAGTTCTTC. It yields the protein CASSMSDGDYNEQFF.

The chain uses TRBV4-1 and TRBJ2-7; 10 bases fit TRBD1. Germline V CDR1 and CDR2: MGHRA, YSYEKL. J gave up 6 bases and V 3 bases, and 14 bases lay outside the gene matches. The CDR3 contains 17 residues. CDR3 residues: CASSHTPRQGAHREQYF. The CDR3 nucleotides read TGCGCCAGCAGCCACACCCCTCGACAGGGGGCCCATCGCGAGCAGTACTTC.

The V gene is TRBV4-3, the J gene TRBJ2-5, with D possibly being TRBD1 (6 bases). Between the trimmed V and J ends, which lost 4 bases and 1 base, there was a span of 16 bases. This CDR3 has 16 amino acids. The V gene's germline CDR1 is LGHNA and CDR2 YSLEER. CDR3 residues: CASSREGVGSQETQYF. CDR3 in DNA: TGCGCCAGCAGCCGAGAGGGGGTGGGATCCCAAGAGACCCAGTACTTC.

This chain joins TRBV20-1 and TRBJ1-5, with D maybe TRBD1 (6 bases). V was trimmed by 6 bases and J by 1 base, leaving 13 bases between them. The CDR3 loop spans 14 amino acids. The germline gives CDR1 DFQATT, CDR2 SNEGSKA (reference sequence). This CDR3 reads CSAAATGSNQPQHF. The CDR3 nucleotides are TGCAGTGCCGCGGCTACAGGGAGCAATCAGCCCCAGCATTTT.

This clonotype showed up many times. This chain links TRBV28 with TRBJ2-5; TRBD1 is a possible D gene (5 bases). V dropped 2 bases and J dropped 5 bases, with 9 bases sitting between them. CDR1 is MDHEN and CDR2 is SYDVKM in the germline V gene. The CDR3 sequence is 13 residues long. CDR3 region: CASSLGRVETQYF. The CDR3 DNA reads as TGTGCCAGCAGTTTAGGCAGGGTCGAGACCCAGTACTTC.

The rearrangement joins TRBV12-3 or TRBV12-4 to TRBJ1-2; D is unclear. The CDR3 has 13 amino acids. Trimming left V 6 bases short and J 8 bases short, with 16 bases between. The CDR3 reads CASSLMVRRGYTF. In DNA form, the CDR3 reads TGTGCCAGCAGCCTCATGGTCCGAAGAGGCTACACCTTC.

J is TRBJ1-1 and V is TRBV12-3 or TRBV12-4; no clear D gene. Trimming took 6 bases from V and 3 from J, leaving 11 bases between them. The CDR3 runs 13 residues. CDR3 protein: CASRVAADTEAFF. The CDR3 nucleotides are TGTGCCAGCAGGGTCGCAGCGGACACTGAAGCTTTCTTT.

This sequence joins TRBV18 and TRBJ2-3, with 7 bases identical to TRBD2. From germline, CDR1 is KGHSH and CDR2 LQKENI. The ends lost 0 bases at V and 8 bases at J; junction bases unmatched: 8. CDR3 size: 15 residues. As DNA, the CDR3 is TGTGCCAGCTCACCACCGCGGACCCGCGGGGGTACGCAGTATTTT. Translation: CASSPPRTRGGTQYF.

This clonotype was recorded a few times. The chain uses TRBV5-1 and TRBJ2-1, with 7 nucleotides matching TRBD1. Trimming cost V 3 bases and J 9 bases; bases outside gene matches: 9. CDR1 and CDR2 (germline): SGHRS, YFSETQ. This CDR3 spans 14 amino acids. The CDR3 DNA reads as TGCGCCAGCAGCTCGCTGACAGGGAAGGTTGAGCAGTTCTTC. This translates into CASSSLTGKVEQFF.

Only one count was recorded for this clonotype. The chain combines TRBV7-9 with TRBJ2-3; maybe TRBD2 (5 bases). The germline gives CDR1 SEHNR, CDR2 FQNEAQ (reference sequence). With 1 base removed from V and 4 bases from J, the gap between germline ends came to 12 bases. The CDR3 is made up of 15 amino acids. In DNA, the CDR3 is TGTGCCAGCAGCTTAGATCTCGCGGGCGCAGATACGCAGTATTTT. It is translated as CASSLDLAGADTQYF.

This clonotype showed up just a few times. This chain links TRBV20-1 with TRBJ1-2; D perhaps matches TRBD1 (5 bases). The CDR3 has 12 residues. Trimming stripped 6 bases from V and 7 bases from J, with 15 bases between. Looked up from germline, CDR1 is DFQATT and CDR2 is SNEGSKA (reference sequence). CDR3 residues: CSATSGMGGYTF. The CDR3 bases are TGCAGTGCCACCTCAGGGATGGGTGGCTACACCTTC.

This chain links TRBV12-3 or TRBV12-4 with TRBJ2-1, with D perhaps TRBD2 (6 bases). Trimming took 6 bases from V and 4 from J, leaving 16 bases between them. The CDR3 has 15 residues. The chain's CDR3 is CASSLPGLRYNEQFF. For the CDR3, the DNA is TGTGCCAGCAGCCTACCGGGACTCAGATACAATGAGCAGTTCTTC.